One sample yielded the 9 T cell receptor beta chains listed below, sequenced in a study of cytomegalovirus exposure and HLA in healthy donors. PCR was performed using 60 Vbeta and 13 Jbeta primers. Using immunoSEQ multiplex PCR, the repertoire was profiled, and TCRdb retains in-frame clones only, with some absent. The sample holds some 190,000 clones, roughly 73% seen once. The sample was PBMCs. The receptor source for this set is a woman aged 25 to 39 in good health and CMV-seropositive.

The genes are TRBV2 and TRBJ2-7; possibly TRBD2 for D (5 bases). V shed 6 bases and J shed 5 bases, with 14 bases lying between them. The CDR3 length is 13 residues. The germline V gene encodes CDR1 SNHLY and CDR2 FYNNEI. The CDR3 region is CASRSGGANEQYF. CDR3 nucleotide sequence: TGTGCCAGCAGATCAGGAGGAGCCAACGAGCAGTACTTC.

In nucleotides, the CDR3 is TGTGCCAGCAGTCTCCAGACTAGCGGGAGGGCCAGGATGAACGAGCAGTACTTC. This translates into CASSLQTSGRARMNEQYF. The rearrangement uses TRBV28 and TRBJ2-7; TRBD2 aligns across 14 bases. Germline V CDR1 and CDR2: MDHEN, SYDVKM. The CDR3 is 18 residues long. With V trimmed by 5 bases and J by 5 bases, 14 bases remained unmatched.

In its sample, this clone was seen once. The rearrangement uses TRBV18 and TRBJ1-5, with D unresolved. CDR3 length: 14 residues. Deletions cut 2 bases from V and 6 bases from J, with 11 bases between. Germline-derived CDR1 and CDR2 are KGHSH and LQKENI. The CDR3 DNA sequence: TGTGCCAGCTCACCAGCCCTTCGGGGTCAGCCCCAGCATTTT. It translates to CASSPALRGQPQHF.

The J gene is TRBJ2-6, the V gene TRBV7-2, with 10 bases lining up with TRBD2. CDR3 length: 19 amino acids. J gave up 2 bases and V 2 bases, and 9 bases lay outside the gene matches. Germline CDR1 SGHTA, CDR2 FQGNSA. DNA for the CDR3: TGTGCCAGCAGCTTACTGCCAGCGGGAGGGCTGGCTGGGGCCAACGTCCTGACTTTC. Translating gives CASSLLPAGGLAGANVLTF.

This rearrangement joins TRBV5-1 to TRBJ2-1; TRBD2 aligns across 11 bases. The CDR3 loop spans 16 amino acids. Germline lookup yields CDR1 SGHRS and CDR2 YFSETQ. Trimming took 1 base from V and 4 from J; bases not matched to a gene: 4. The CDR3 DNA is TGCGCCAGCAGCTTGCCAGGGACTAGCGGATACAATGAGCAGTTCTTC. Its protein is CASSLPGTSGYNEQFF.

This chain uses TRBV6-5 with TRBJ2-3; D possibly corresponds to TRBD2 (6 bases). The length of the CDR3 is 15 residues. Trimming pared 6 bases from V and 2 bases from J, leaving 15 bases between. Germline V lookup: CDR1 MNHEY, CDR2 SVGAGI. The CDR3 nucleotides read TGTGCCAGCAGCCTTATCGGGGGATACACAGATACGCAGTATTTT. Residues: CASSLIGGYTDTQYF.

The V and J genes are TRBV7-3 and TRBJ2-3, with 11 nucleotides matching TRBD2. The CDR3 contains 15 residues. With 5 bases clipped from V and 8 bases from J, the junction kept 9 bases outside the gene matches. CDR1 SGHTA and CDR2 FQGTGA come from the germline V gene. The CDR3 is CASSGSSGGAGTQYF. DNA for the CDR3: TGTGCCAGCAGCGGAAGTAGCGGGGGGGCCGGTACGCAGTATTTT.

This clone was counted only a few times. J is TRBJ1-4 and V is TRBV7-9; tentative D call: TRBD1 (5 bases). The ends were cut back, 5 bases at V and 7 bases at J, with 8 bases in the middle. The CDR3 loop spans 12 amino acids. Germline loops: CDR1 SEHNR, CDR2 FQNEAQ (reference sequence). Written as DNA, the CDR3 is TGTGCCAGCAGCGATCAGGGTGAAAAACTGTTTTTT. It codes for CASSDQGEKLFF.

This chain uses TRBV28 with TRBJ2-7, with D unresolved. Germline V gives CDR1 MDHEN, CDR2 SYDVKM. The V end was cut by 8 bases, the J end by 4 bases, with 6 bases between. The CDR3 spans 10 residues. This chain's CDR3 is CASLGYEQYF. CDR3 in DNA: TGTGCCAGCCTCGGGTACGAGCAGTACTTC.